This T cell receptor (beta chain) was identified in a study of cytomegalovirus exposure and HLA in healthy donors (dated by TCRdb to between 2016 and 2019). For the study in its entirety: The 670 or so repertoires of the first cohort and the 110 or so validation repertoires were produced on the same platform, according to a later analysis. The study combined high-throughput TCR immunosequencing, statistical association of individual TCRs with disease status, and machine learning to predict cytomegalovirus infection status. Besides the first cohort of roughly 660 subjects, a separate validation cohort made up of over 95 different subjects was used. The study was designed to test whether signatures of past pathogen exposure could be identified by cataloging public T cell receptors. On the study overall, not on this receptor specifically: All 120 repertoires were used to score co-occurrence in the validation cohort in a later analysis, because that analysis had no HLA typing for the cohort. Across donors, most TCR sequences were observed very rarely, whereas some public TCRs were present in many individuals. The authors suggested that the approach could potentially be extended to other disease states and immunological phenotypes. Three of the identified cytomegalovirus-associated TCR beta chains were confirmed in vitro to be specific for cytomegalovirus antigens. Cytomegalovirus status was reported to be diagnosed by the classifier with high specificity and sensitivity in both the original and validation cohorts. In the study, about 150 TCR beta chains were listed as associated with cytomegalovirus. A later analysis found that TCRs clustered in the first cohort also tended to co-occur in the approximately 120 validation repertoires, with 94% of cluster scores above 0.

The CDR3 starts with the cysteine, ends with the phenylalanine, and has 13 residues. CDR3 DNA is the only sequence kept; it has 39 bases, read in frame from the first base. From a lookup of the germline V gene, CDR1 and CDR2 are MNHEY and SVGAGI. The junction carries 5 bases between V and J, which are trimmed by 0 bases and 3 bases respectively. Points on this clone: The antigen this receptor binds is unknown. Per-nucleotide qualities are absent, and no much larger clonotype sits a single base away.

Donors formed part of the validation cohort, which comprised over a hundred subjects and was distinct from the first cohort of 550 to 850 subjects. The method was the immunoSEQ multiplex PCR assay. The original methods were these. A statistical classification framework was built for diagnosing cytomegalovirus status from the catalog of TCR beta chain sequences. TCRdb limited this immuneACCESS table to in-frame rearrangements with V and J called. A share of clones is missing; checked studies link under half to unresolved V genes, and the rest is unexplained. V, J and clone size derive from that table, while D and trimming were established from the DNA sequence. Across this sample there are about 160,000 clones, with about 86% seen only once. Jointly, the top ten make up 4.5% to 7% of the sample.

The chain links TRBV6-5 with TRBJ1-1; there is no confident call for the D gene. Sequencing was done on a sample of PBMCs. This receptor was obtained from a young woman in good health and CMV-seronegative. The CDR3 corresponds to CASSYSEDTEAFF. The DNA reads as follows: TGTGCCAGCAGTTACTCGGAGGACACTGAAGCTTTCTTT.